This T cell receptor (beta chain) was identified in a study of response to subunit inactivated influenza vaccine. This CDR3 spans 16 amino acids. CDR1 and CDR2 from the germline V gene are LGHDT and YNNKEL (reference sequence). Findings of the study overall: The authors offered the suggestion that each seasonal influenza vaccination recruits few new T cells.

Each CDR3 protein is one row after TCRdb ran MiXCR on the RT-PCR reads. Here the sample spans some 480,000 distinct CDR3 sequences, around 9.9% being singletons. This clonotype came up once. Its matching antigen is unknown. Compared with germline, one end of the junction differs, possibly owing to a read error. The TCR sequence derives from a man aged 45-65 years who received an inactivated influenza vaccine. The chain links TRBV3-1 to TRBJ2-7; D uncertain. Material: PBMCs from blood, obtained about 40 days after vaccination. CDR3 protein: CTSSQVVRASGYEQYF. For the CDR3, the DNA is TGTACCAGCAGCCAAGTCGTAAGGGCTTCGGGCTACGAGCAGTACTTC.